The next 20 T cell receptor beta chains were all read from a single sample in a study of early T cells in non-severe SARS-CoV-2 infection. In TCRdb, the 5' RACE reads were re-called with MiXCR into one record per CDR3 protein. The sample lists 45,000 to 75,000 distinct CDR3 sequences; 8% to 9% were seen once. Sample: whole blood. These receptors all stem from an adult who was a healthcare worker with PCR-confirmed SARS-CoV-2 infection or an uninfected control (not recorded which).

Concerning this clonotype itself: A read error may produce the germline difference seen at one junction end. J is TRBJ2-1 and V is TRBV29-1, with D hard to call. Germline loops: CDR1 SQVTM, CDR2 ANQGSEA. The CDR3 is 13 amino acids. The CDR3 sequence is CSVEAETYNEQCF. The CDR3 DNA sequence: TGCAGCGTTGAAGCGGAAACCTACAATGAGCAGTGCTTC.

This clonotype has only a few counts. V gene TRBV2 combines with J gene TRBJ2-5; 12 bases align to TRBD2. J gave up 5 bases and V 4 bases, and 8 bases lay outside the gene matches. Germline loops: CDR1 SNHLY, CDR2 FYNNEI. The CDR3 runs to 16 residues. DNA for the CDR3: TGTGCCAGCAGTGGACGGACTAGCGGGACCCACGAGACCCAGTACTTC. Translated, it gives CASSGRTSGTHETQYF. Full variable domain (missing parts from reference TRBV2 and TRBJ2-5): EPEVTQTPSHQVTQMGQEVILRCVPISNHLYFYWYRQILGQKVEFLVSFYNNEISEKSEIFDDQFSVERPDGSNFTLKIRSTKLEDSAMYFCASSGRTSGTHETQYFGPGTRLLVL.

This clonotype turned up a few times. The chain combines TRBV12-3 or TRBV12-4 with TRBJ1-5; D is perhaps TRBD1 (6 bases). V was trimmed by 5 bases and J by 4 bases, leaving 12 bases between them. This CDR3 has 14 amino acids. The CDR3, as DNA: TGTGCCAGCAGTAGAGGACAGATAAATCAGCCCCAGCATTTT. This translates into CASSRGQINQPQHF.

This clonotype was observed a handful of times. The chain combines TRBV28 with TRBJ1-6, with 8 bases lining up with TRBD1. From germline, CDR1 is MDHEN and CDR2 SYDVKM. CDR3 length equals 13 residues. The V segment lost 4 bases and the J segment 10 bases; nucleotides outside the gene matches: 3. In DNA form, the CDR3 reads TGTGCCAGCAGTTGGGACAGGCGGTCACCCCTCCACTTT. Its protein is CASSWDRRSPLHF.

This clonotype has more than one count but fewer than ten. V gene TRBV20-1 combines with J gene TRBJ1-3; a possible D gene is TRBD1 (6 bases). This CDR3 is built from 13 residues. Germline CDR1 and CDR2: DFQATT and SNEGSKA (reference sequence). The V and J ends lost 2 bases and 2 bases respectively, with 7 bases between them. In DNA, the CDR3 is TGCAGTGCTAGACAGGGGACTGGAAACACCATATATTTT. It yields the protein CSARQGTGNTIYF.

This clonotype was seen repeatedly, ten times or more. The chain carries TRBV19 and TRBJ2-1, with 8 bases fitting TRBD2. Germline V gives CDR1 LNHDA, CDR2 SQIVND (reference sequence). This CDR3 comprises 13 residues. Unmatched junction bases numbered 3, after V lost 3 bases and J lost 8 bases. The CDR3 spells CASSIQLADEQFF. The CDR3 bases are TGTGCCAGTAGTATCCAACTAGCGGATGAGCAGTTCTTC.

This clonotype was observed many times. The chain combines TRBV29-1 with TRBJ1-2; 7 bases agree with TRBD1. CDR1 SQVTM and CDR2 ANQGSEA come from the germline V gene. There are 13 residues in the CDR3. V lost 6 bases and J lost 4; bases outside the gene matches: 8. Here the CDR3 reads CSVGDRNSYGYTF. DNA of the CDR3: TGCAGCGTCGGGGACAGAAACAGCTATGGCTACACCTTC.

V and J are TRBV25-1 and TRBJ2-1; no definite D call. Germline V lookup: CDR1 MGHDK, CDR2 SYGVNS. V lost 0 bases, J lost 15 bases, and 6 bases lay in between. This CDR3 has 10 residues. DNA for the CDR3: TGTGCCAGCAGTGAATATAATTGGTTCTTC. Its translation: CASSEYNWFF.

The table lists this clonotype with many counts. The J gene is TRBJ2-7, the V gene TRBV7-6; 10 bases line up with TRBD2. The CDR3 is 15 amino acids. V was clipped by 0 bases and J by 5 bases; unmatched bases: 4. CDR1 is SGHVS and CDR2 is FNYEAQ in the germline V gene. The DNA for the CDR3 is TGTGCCAGCAGCTTAGCAAGCGGGAGGGCGGACGAGCAGTACTTC. It encodes CASSLASGRADEQYF.

The chain joins TRBV12-3 or TRBV12-4 to TRBJ2-1; 7 bases fit TRBD1. The V and J ends lost 5 bases and 8 bases, in that order; junction bases with no gene match: 6. The CDR3 totals 13 residues. Here the CDR3 reads CASSATGVDEQFF. DNA for the CDR3: TGTGCCAGCAGTGCCACAGGGGTGGATGAGCAGTTCTTC.

This clonotype showed up many times. The chain joins TRBV7-9 to TRBJ2-7; D assignment may be TRBD1 or TRBD2 (5 bases each). The V end was cut by 1 base, the J end by 6 bases, with 13 bases between. The CDR3 is made up of 14 amino acids. CDR1 and CDR2 (germline): SEHNR, FQNEAQ (reference sequence). The CDR3 spells CASSLGGTAFEQYF. Here the CDR3 DNA reads TGTGCCAGCAGCTTAGGAGGGACGGCGTTCGAGCAGTACTTC.

The chain uses TRBV20-1 and TRBJ1-2, with 7 bases identical to TRBD1. The ends lost 6 bases at V and 6 bases at J; junction bases unmatched: 16. This CDR3 is built from 15 residues. CDR1 is DFQATT and CDR2 is SNEGSKA in the germline V gene (reference sequence). The CDR3 DNA sequence: TGCAGTGCCCGTGATCCCCAGGGGGAGGCGGATGGCTACACCTTC. Amino acids: CSARDPQGEADGYTF.

This clonotype appeared a few times. The chain uses TRBV12-3 or TRBV12-4 and TRBJ2-2, with a possible D match to TRBD2 (5 bases). CDR3 length equals 15 residues. V shed 3 bases and J shed 7 bases, with 15 bases lying between them. In nucleotides, the CDR3 is TGTGCCAGCAGTTTTAGCTCTCCGGGGAGCGGGGAGCTGTTTTTT. Translated: CASSFSSPGSGELFF.

This clonotype was seen many times. The gene calls are TRBV6-5 and TRBJ2-7; 11 bases line up with TRBD2. The germline CDR1 and CDR2 sequences are MNHEY and SVGAGI. The CDR3 is 16 amino acids. After removal of 2 bases from V and 5 bases from J, the junction contained 8 bases not matched to a gene. The CDR3 nucleotides read TGTGCCAGCAGTTACACCTTAGCGGGAGGGGTGCACGAGCAGTACTTC. Its protein is CASSYTLAGGVHEQYF.

V and J are TRBV5-6 and TRBJ2-5; TRBD1 matches 9 bases. Germline V gene lookup returns CDR1 SGHDT and CDR2 YYEEEE. There are 13 residues in the CDR3. Trimming removed 4 bases from V and 3 bases from J; junction bases left unmatched: 1. DNA of the CDR3: TGTGCCAGCAGCCGACAGGGGGAAGAGACCCAGTACTTC. Its translation: CASSRQGEETQYF. Full variable domain (outside the CDR3, taken from reference TRBV5-6 and TRBJ2-5): DAGVTQSPTHLIKTRGQQVTLRCSPKSGHDTVSWYQQALGQGPQFIFQYYEEEERQRGNFPDRFSGHQFPNYSSELNVNALLLGDSALYLCASSRQGEETQYFGPGTRLLVL.

This clonotype was counted at least ten times. The chain has TRBV28 and TRBJ2-7; 8 bases align to TRBD2. Trimming removed 5 bases from V and 3 bases from J; junction bases left unmatched: 6. Looked up from germline, CDR1 is MDHEN and CDR2 is SYDVKM. The CDR3 extends over 14 amino acids. Here the CDR3 DNA reads TGTGCCAGCAGTGCCGCCGGGACTAGCTACGAGCAGTACTTC. Residues: CASSAAGTSYEQYF.

This sequence joins TRBV7-2 and TRBJ2-5; the D gene is possibly TRBD2 (5 bases). The germline CDR1 and CDR2 sequences are SGHTA and FQGNSA. V was clipped by 4 bases and J by 13 bases, with 16 bases between them. CDR3 size: 12 residues. The CDR3 nucleotides are TGTGCCAGCAGCTCTTATGTGGGCGAGGGGTACTTC. It specifies CASSSYVGEGYF.

This clonotype has a count of ten or more. The chain joins TRBV12-3 or TRBV12-4 to TRBJ2-3; D is unresolved. Trimming left V 5 bases short and J 2 bases short, with 11 bases between. The CDR3 length is 14 residues. CDR3 in amino acids: CASSPISFTDTQYF. The CDR3 DNA sequence: TGTGCCAGCAGTCCCATAAGCTTCACAGATACGCAGTATTTT.

This clonotype was counted between two and nine times. The chain joins TRBV12-3 or TRBV12-4 to TRBJ1-2; D is ambiguous. CDR3 length: 13 residues. V lost 7 bases to trimming and J lost 14 bases, with 23 bases between them. The CDR3, as DNA: TGTGCCAGCACCGATGCCATCGGATTGACGAAAACCTTC. This gives the protein CASTDAIGLTKTF.

At least ten counts were recorded for this clonotype. The chain links TRBV7-3 to TRBJ1-1, with 7 bases lining up with TRBD1. The V gene's germline CDR1 is SGHTA and CDR2 FQGTGA. The CDR3 spans 14 residues. After removal of 5 bases from V and 2 bases from J, the junction contained 5 bases not matched to a gene. This CDR3 reads CASSPGQRNTEAFF. Here the CDR3 DNA reads TGTGCCAGCAGCCCGGGACAGCGCAACACTGAAGCTTTCTTT.